The 26 T cell receptor beta chains reported below all come from one sample, sequenced in a study of cytomegalovirus exposure and HLA in healthy donors. The PCR was carried out with 60 Vbeta primers and 13 Jbeta primers. Produced via immunoSEQ multiplex PCR; TCRdb's table is partial and in-frame only. The sample comprises over 150,000 clones, 60% to 85% of which are singletons, and about 4% rests with the top ten. The specimen was PBMCs. The source is a woman in her thirties or forties in good health and CMV-seronegative.

The chain links TRBV7-6 to TRBJ2-1, with a possible D match to TRBD2 (5 bases). CDR1 and CDR2 from the germline V gene are SGHVS and FNYEAQ. This CDR3 has 12 amino acids. V was clipped by 3 bases and J by 6 bases, with 6 bases between them. The CDR3 reads CASSFGVNEQFF. For the CDR3, the DNA is TGTGCCAGCAGCTTCGGGGTCAATGAGCAGTTCTTC. Using reference TRBV7-6 and TRBJ2-1 for the parts outside the CDR3, the full variable domain is GAGVSQSPRYKVTKRGQDVALRCDPISGHVSLYWYRQALGQGPEFLTYFNYEAQQDKSGLPNDRFSAERPEGSISTLTIQRTEQRDSAMYRCASSFGVNEQFFGPGTRLTVL.

This clone was counted a few times. This chain connects TRBV28 to TRBJ1-5; the D is unclear. This CDR3 is 15 amino acids long. Germline lookup yields CDR1 MDHEN and CDR2 SYDVKM. V was cut by 6 bases and J by 3 bases, with 15 bases left in between. CDR3 in DNA: TGTGCCAGCAGCCGCCCCCAGGTCCACAATCAGCCCCAGCATTTT. Translating gives CASSRPQVHNQPQHF. Full variable domain (missing parts from reference TRBV28 and TRBJ1-5): DVKVTQSSRYLVKRTGEKVFLECVQDMDHENMFWYRQDPGLGLRLIYFSYDVKMKEKGDIPEGYSVSREKKERFSLILESASTNQTSMYLCASSRPQVHNQPQHFGDGTRLSIL.

The genes are TRBV5-6 and TRBJ1-1; the match to TRBD1 covers 7 bases. V lost 5 bases, J lost 6 bases, and 13 bases stayed unmatched. This CDR3 is built from 15 residues. CDR1 is SGHDT, CDR2 YYEEEE, per germline. CDR3 residues: CASRHTTGFPPEAFF. The DNA of the CDR3 is TGTGCCAGCAGGCACACGACAGGGTTTCCCCCTGAAGCTTTCTTT.

The chain joins TRBV5-1 to TRBJ2-5, with D perhaps TRBD2 (5 bases). V gave up 4 bases and J gave up 4 bases, with 11 bases separating them. CDR1 and CDR2 from the germline V gene are SGHRS and YFSETQ. This CDR3 has 13 amino acids. The CDR3 sequence: CASSEEVLETQYF. CDR3 nucleotide sequence: TGCGCCAGCAGCGAGGAGGTATTAGAGACCCAGTACTTC.

This sequence joins TRBV5-1 and TRBJ2-3; 7 bases agree with TRBD1. CDR3 length: 15 residues. V trimming: 0 bases; J trimming: 0 bases; junction bases outside the gene matches: 1. Looked up from germline, CDR1 is SGHRS and CDR2 is YFSETQ. CDR3 coding DNA: TGCGCCAGCAGCTTGGGGGGACAGAGCACAGATACGCAGTATTTT. Residues: CASSLGGQSTDTQYF.

The chain couples TRBV1 to TRBJ2-1; TRBD2, the table's D call, lacks a check against the DNA. TRBV1 constitutes a pseudogene. The CDR3 has 17 residues. Here the CDR3 DNA reads TGCACCAGCACTCACCCTGAACTAGCGGGAGGCCACAATGAGCAGTTCTTC. The encoded protein is CTSTHPELAGGHNEQFF.

This chain joins TRBV28 and TRBJ2-3; the D gene is possibly TRBD1 (8 bases). The CDR3 is 15 residues long. V shed 6 bases and J shed 6 bases, with 19 bases lying between them. Germline CDR1 is MDHEN and CDR2 is SYDVKM. CDR3 loop: CASSPGGGGRDTQYF. DNA of the CDR3: TGTGCCAGCAGCCCAGGGGGCGGGGGCCGGGATACGCAGTATTTT. Using reference TRBV28 and TRBJ2-3 for the parts outside the CDR3, the full variable domain is DVKVTQSSRYLVKRTGEKVFLECVQDMDHENMFWYRQDPGLGLRLIYFSYDVKMKEKGDIPEGYSVSREKKERFSLILESASTNQTSMYLCASSPGGGGRDTQYFGPGTRLTVL.

The V gene is TRBV5-1, the J gene TRBJ1-2; possibly TRBD1 for D (5 bases). With 2 bases removed from V and 4 bases from J, the gap between germline ends came to 12 bases. The CDR3 is made up of 14 amino acids. Per the germline V gene, CDR1 is SGHRS and CDR2 is YFSETQ. The CDR3 protein is CASSLNNQGYGYTF. In DNA form, the CDR3 reads TGCGCCAGCAGCTTAAACAATCAGGGCTATGGCTACACCTTC.

This chain links TRBV27 with TRBJ1-2; tentative D call: TRBD1 (5 bases). CDR3 length: 13 residues. The V gene's germline CDR1 is MNHEY and CDR2 SMNVEV (reference sequence). The ends were cut back, 6 bases at V and 3 bases at J, with 11 bases in the middle. In nucleotides, the CDR3 is TGTGCCAGCAGAGACAGCCCCGACTATGGCTACACCTTC. It translates to CASRDSPDYGYTF.

The CDR3 here is CASSLVQGASTGELFF. The CDR3 DNA is TGCGCCAGCAGCTTGGTGCAGGGGGCGAGCACCGGGGAGCTGTTTTTT. The genes are TRBV5-1 and TRBJ2-2; 8 bases align to TRBD1. Per the germline V gene, CDR1 is SGHRS and CDR2 is YFSETQ. With 0 bases clipped from V and 4 bases from J, the junction kept 5 bases outside the gene matches. The CDR3 consists of 16 residues. The full variable domain, in which reference TRBV5-1 and TRBJ2-2 provide the parts outside the CDR3, is KAGVTQTPRYLIKTRGQQVTLSCSPISGHRSVSWYQQTPGQGLQFLFEYFSETQRNKGNFPGRFSGRQFSNSRSEMNVSTLELGDSALYLCASSLVQGASTGELFFGEGSRLTVL.

The V and J genes are TRBV27 and TRBJ1-4; no firm D call. Germline V CDR1 and CDR2: MNHEY, SMNVEV (reference sequence). Between the trimmed V and J ends, which lost 3 bases and 4 bases, there was a span of 9 bases. The CDR3 totals 14 residues. CDR3 nucleotides: TGTGCCAGCAGTTTTAACAGCCTTAATGAAAAACTGTTTTTT. Translated: CASSFNSLNEKLFF.

The rearrangement joins TRBV5-1 to TRBJ1-4, with D perhaps TRBD1 (5 bases). V lost 2 bases to trimming and J lost 8 bases, with 19 bases between them. This CDR3 spans 16 amino acids. The V gene's germline CDR1 is SGHRS and CDR2 YFSETQ. The CDR3 nucleotides are TGCGCCAGCAGCTTTTCCCCGGACGGGGGAGGGGAAAAACTGTTTTTT. As protein: CASSFSPDGGGEKLFF.

The chain has TRBV11-3 and TRBJ2-7; no clear D. V lost 3 bases to trimming and J lost 7 bases, with 13 bases between them. CDR1 and CDR2 from the germline V gene are SGHNT and YENEEA. CDR3 size: 13 residues. CDR3 loop: CASSFSRGEEQYF. CDR3 nucleotide sequence: TGTGCCAGCAGCTTCTCGCGAGGAGAGGAGCAGTACTTC.

CDR3 nucleotides: TGTGCCAGCAGCTTCGGTCTCGGGGAGCTGTTTTTT. Protein: CASSFGLGELFF. The chain recombines TRBV7-9 with TRBJ2-2; D is uncertain. CDR1 and CDR2 (germline): SEHNR, FQNEAQ (reference sequence). This CDR3 is built from 12 residues. The V gene lost 3 bases and the J gene lost 7 bases, with 6 bases spanning the gap.

The CDR3 here is CASRGGAGDGDEKLFF. For the CDR3, the DNA is TGTGCCAGCAGGGGGGGGGCGGGGGACGGCGACGAAAAACTGTTTTTT. The rearrangement links TRBV28 to TRBJ1-4; TRBD1 is a possible D gene (6 bases). The CDR3 is 16 amino acids. Trimming cost V 6 bases and J 8 bases, with 22 bases left between them. Germline V gives CDR1 MDHEN, CDR2 SYDVKM.

The rearrangement uses TRBV5-1 and TRBJ1-1, with D tentatively TRBD1 (6 bases). V gave up 1 base and J gave up 4 bases, with 11 bases separating them. Per the germline V gene, CDR1 is SGHRS and CDR2 is YFSETQ. The length of the CDR3 is 14 residues. The CDR3, as DNA: TGCGCCAGCAGCTTGTATCAGGGGTCCACTGAAGCTTTCTTT. Amino acids: CASSLYQGSTEAFF.

This clone has just one count. The genes are TRBV10-2 and TRBJ2-7; D not resolved. Germline loops: CDR1 WSHSY, CDR2 SAAADI. This CDR3 is 14 amino acids long. Between the trimmed V and J ends, which lost 2 bases and 3 bases, there was a span of 11 bases. The CDR3 DNA is TGCGCCAGCAGTGAGCCGTATTCCCTCTACGAGCAGTACTTC. This sequence encodes CASSEPYSLYEQYF.

This chain connects TRBV29-1 to TRBJ1-2; weak D call: TRBD1 (5 bases). There are 12 residues in the CDR3. Germline assignment: CDR1 SQVTM and CDR2 ANQGSEA. Trimming stripped 1 base from V and 6 bases from J, with 9 bases between. CDR3 protein: CSVEGQGHGYTF. DNA of the CDR3: TGCAGCGTTGAAGGGCAGGGCCATGGCTACACCTTC.

About this clone itself: In the same sample, other DNA sequences code for this CDR3. The gene calls are TRBV5-1 and TRBJ2-2; D is ambiguous. Germline values: CDR1 SGHRS, CDR2 YFSETQ. Trimming cost V 2 bases and J 1 base, with 6 bases left between them. The CDR3 runs 14 residues. CDR3: CASSFGGNTGELFF. Here the CDR3 DNA reads TGCGCCAGCAGCTTCGGCGGGAACACCGGGGAGCTGTTTTTT.

Only one count was recorded for this clone. This chain connects TRBV28 to TRBJ1-1; D not certain. The CDR3 has 13 residues. V shed 1 base and J shed 0 bases, with 3 bases lying between them. Germline values: CDR1 MDHEN, CDR2 SYDVKM. CDR3 residues: CASSLFLNTEAFF. The CDR3 DNA reads TGTGCCAGCAGTTTATTCTTGAACACTGAAGCTTTCTTT.

This sequence joins TRBV30 and TRBJ1-2; D might be TRBD1 (6 bases). Germline V gene sequence: CDR1 GTSNPN, CDR2 SVGIG (reference sequence). The CDR3 totals 12 residues. Trimming took 1 base from V and 8 from J, leaving 11 bases between them. The CDR3 region is CAWSGSGDGYTF. The CDR3 nucleotides are TGTGCCTGGAGTGGATCAGGGGACGGCTACACCTTC.

This clone was counted a single time. V and J are TRBV5-1 and TRBJ2-7, with 10 bases that match TRBD1. The CDR3 totals 17 residues. In germline, CDR1 is SGHRS, CDR2 YFSETQ. V shed 0 bases, J shed 6 bases, and the junction held 12 bases outside the gene matches. CDR3 nucleotide sequence: TGCGCCAGCAGCTTGGCGGGGACAGGGGATCTACGTCGCGAGCAGTACTTC. It translates to CASSLAGTGDLRREQYF. Combining the CDR3 with reference TRBV5-1 and TRBJ2-7 gives the whole variable domain KAGVTQTPRYLIKTRGQQVTLSCSPISGHRSVSWYQQTPGQGLQFLFEYFSETQRNKGNFPGRFSGRQFSNSRSEMNVSTLELGDSALYLCASSLAGTGDLRREQYFGPGTRLTVT.

The V call is TRBV6-1, the J call TRBJ1-4; D possibly corresponds to TRBD1 (6 bases). CDR1 and CDR2 (germline): MNHNS, SASEGT. The CDR3 has 14 residues. Trimming left V 4 bases short and J 8 bases short, with 14 bases between. CDR3 sequence reads: CASSAGHGEEKLFF. DNA for the CDR3: TGTGCCAGCAGTGCGGGACATGGGGAAGAAAAACTGTTTTTT.

The chain uses TRBV5-4 and TRBJ2-7, with TRBD2 as a possible D gene (6 bases). The V end was cut by 4 bases, the J end by 4 bases, with 18 bases between. The CDR3 sequence is 15 residues long. The V gene's germline CDR1 is SGHNT and CDR2 YYREEE (reference sequence). In DNA, the CDR3 is TGTGCCAGCAGCCCTTTGGCGGGGAGCCGATACGAGCAGTACTTC. Translated: CASSPLAGSRYEQYF.

The chain joins TRBV2 to TRBJ2-5, with TRBD2 matching 8 bases. Germline loops: CDR1 SNHLY, CDR2 FYNNEI. J gave up 5 bases and V 8 bases, and 16 bases lay outside the gene matches. CDR3 size: 16 residues. CDR3 in DNA: TGTGCCAGCCATAGGGGTTGGACTAGCATTACTGAGACCCAGTACTTC. This encodes CASHRGWTSITETQYF. Full variable domain (remainder filled in from reference TRBV2 and TRBJ2-5): EPEVTQTPSHQVTQMGQEVILRCVPISNHLYFYWYRQILGQKVEFLVSFYNNEISEKSEIFDDQFSVERPDGSNFTLKIRSTKLEDSAMYFCASHRGWTSITETQYFGPGTRLLVL.

This rearrangement joins TRBV19 to TRBJ2-7; 8 bases agree with TRBD1. The V gene end was trimmed by 4 bases and the J gene end by 4 bases; junction bases not matched to a gene: 3. CDR1 LNHDA and CDR2 SQIVND come from the germline V gene (reference sequence). This CDR3 is 13 amino acids long. Here the CDR3 DNA reads TGTGCCAGTAGTAGCAGGGGGCGATACGAGCAGTACTTC. It yields the protein CASSSRGRYEQYF.